One sample yielded the 31 T cell receptor beta chains listed below, sequenced in a study of blood T cells in healthy people across ages. The authors ran a second PCR of about 6 to 12 cycles using a sample-barcoded 5' primer and a J-beta primer mix. TCRdb analysed the 5' RACE reads with MiXCR anew, one entry per CDR3 protein. The sample lists 900,000 to 950,000 distinct CDR3 sequences; about 28% were seen once. These data also featured in a second study, about T cells of mothers and their children.

The sample comprised blood. The receptor source for this set is a woman in her thirties or forties in good health.

Many counts were recorded for this clonotype. V gene TRBV5-1 combines with J gene TRBJ2-7, with 10 nucleotides matching TRBD2. The germline V gene has CDR1 SGHRS and CDR2 YFSETQ. The V and J ends lost 5 bases and 1 base, in that order; junction bases with no gene match: 6. This CDR3 contains 15 residues. The CDR3 DNA sequence: TGCGCCAGCAGTACTTCTAGCGGGGGTTCCTACGAGCAGTACTTC. Protein product: CASSTSSGGSYEQYF.

Details on this clonotype: A single base separates this from a much larger clone, so it may be a read error. The chain recombines TRBV24-1 with TRBJ2-5; a weak D match, TRBD1 (7 bases). The CDR3 is 15 residues long. The germline V and J ends were trimmed by 2 bases and 9 bases, with 18 bases remaining between them. Germline CDR1 reads KGHDR; CDR2 reads SFDVKD. The CDR3: CATSDSRGPGEAQYF. The CDR3, as DNA: TGTGCCACCAGTGATTCTAGGGGGCCTGGGGAGGCCCAGTACTTC.

The chain uses TRBV27 and TRBJ2-3; D gene ambiguous. CDR3 length equals 15 residues. Germline V gene sequence: CDR1 MNHEY, CDR2 SMNVEV (reference sequence). V lost 1 base and J lost 3, with 11 bases in between. CDR3 in DNA: TGTGCCAGCAGTTTATGGGCCGCGAGGACAGATACGCAGTATTTT. Residues: CASSLWAARTDTQYF.

In regard to this clonotype: The DNA is left out, because the CDR3 cannot be placed on it with certainty; the CDR3 is given as TCRdb lists it. This rearrangement joins TRBV7-9 to TRBJ2-7; the table's D gene call, TRBD2, was not cross checked with the DNA. Inclusive of both ends, the CDR3 amounts to 19 amino acids. CDR1 is SEHNR, CDR2 FQNEAQ, per germline (reference sequence). This CDR3 is CASSFYICSTSADSYEQYF.

The table lists this clonotype with a few counts. The CDR3 DNA follows: TGTGCCAGCAGTATAGCGGGGGGGCTAGTGGGTGAGCAGTTCTTC. The encoded protein is CASSIAGGLVGEQFF. V gene TRBV27 combines with J gene TRBJ2-1; 11 positions match TRBD2. V lost 5 bases, J lost 9 bases, and 9 bases stayed unmatched. The CDR3 runs to 15 residues. Germline CDR1 MNHEY, CDR2 SMNVEV (reference sequence).

The gene calls are TRBV2 and TRBJ2-1; the D is unclear. The CDR3 loop spans 14 amino acids. Germline V CDR1 and CDR2: SNHLY, FYNNEI. The V end was cut by 3 bases, the J end by 7 bases, with 13 bases between. The CDR3 DNA is TGTGCCAGCAGTGATCAGCGCCCTCGGAATGAGCAGTTCTTC. Its translation is CASSDQRPRNEQFF.

As regards this clonotype: Being one base from a much bigger clone, this may be a read error. CDR3 sequence (DNA): TGTGCCAGCAGTTTCGGTATGGGGGGCGAGCAGTACTTC. This sequence encodes CASSFGMGGEQYF. This chain links TRBV28 with TRBJ2-7; D may be TRBD2 (6 bases). V was clipped by 3 bases and J by 6 bases, with 12 bases between them. CDR1 and CDR2 (germline): MDHEN, SYDVKM. The CDR3 contains 13 residues.

The rearrangement links TRBV28 to TRBJ1-3; no definite D call. This CDR3 contains 16 residues. Trimming shortened V by 7 bases and J by 9 bases, and 25 bases separated the two germline ends. Looked up from germline, CDR1 is MDHEN and CDR2 is SYDVKM. The CDR3 sequence is CASTLYPTVAGSTIYF. The CDR3 DNA is TGTGCCAGCACTCTCTACCCGACTGTGGCGGGGAGCACCATATATTTT.

Many counts were recorded for this clonotype. This sequence joins TRBV7-2 and TRBJ1-2, with a possible D match to TRBD1 (6 bases). Germline CDR1 reads SGHTA; CDR2 reads FQGNSA. The CDR3 runs to 15 residues. V shed 1 base and J shed 6 bases, with 15 bases lying between them. This CDR3 is CASSLGQALVDGYTF. CDR3 DNA sequence: TGTGCCAGCAGCTTAGGACAGGCGTTGGTTGATGGCTACACCTTC.

This clonotype was detected only a few times. The V and J genes are TRBV20-1 and TRBJ1-2; D not resolved. V was clipped by 1 base and J by 6 bases, with 12 bases between them. The CDR3 length is 13 residues. Per the germline V gene, CDR1 is DFQATT and CDR2 is SNEGSKA (reference sequence). CDR3 in amino acids: CSARGVVPDGYTF. CDR3 DNA: TGCAGTGCTAGAGGGGTCGTTCCAGATGGCTACACCTTC.

On this clonotype itself: Given a much more abundant clone one base away, this may be a read error. This chain links TRBV7-2 with TRBJ2-1; the match to TRBD1 covers 9 bases. V lost 9 bases and J lost 7; bases outside the gene matches: 4. CDR3 length: 12 amino acids. CDR1 is SGHTA, CDR2 FQGNSA, per germline. The CDR3 DNA sequence: TGTGCCAGGGGACAGGGAAGAAATGAGCAGTTCTTC. Its translation is CARGQGRNEQFF.

CDR3 amino acids: CASSYQGRAAQYF. CDR3 coding DNA: TGTGCCAGCAGTTACCAGGGACGAGCGGCGCAGTACTTC. The V call is TRBV6-5, the J call TRBJ2-5; perhaps D is TRBD1 or TRBD2 (5 bases each). Germline V lookup: CDR1 MNHEY, CDR2 SVGAGI. The CDR3 is made up of 13 amino acids. V dropped 2 bases and J dropped 11 bases, with 15 bases sitting between them.

The sample holds many counts of this clonotype. The V gene is TRBV6-2 or TRBV6-3, the J gene TRBJ2-1; maybe TRBD1 (8 bases). The germline CDR1 and CDR2 sequences are MNHEY and SVGEGT. There are 16 residues in the CDR3. Deletions cut 6 bases from V and 7 bases from J, with 22 bases between. DNA for the CDR3: TGTGCCAGCAGCCCGGCCGGACAGGGAGGGGGGAATGAGCAGTTCTTC. Its translation is CASSPAGQGGGNEQFF.

This clonotype has only a few counts. V usage is TRBV7-9 and J usage is TRBJ2-7; 8 bases align to TRBD1. The CDR3 has 14 residues. V trimming: 5 bases; J trimming: 2 bases; junction bases outside the gene matches: 5. The germline gives CDR1 SEHNR, CDR2 FQNEAQ (reference sequence). The CDR3, as DNA: TGTGCCAGCAGCCCTCCGGGACAGGCCTACGAGCAGTACTTC. This gives the protein CASSPPGQAYEQYF.

The V gene is TRBV28, the J gene TRBJ1-2, with 7 positions matching TRBD1. J lost 8 bases, V lost 5 bases, and 11 bases had no gene match. The germline CDR1 and CDR2 sequences are MDHEN and SYDVKM. The CDR3 spans 14 residues. The CDR3 protein is CASSLPSTGRGYTF. The CDR3 coding sequence is TGTGCCAGCAGTCTCCCGTCGACAGGGCGCGGCTACACCTTC.

The chain recombines TRBV28 with TRBJ1-5; 11 bases line up with TRBD1. CDR3 length: 18 amino acids. Germline loops: CDR1 MDHEN, CDR2 SYDVKM. V lost 3 bases, J lost 0 bases, and 7 bases stayed unmatched. In DNA form, the CDR3 reads TGTGCCAGCAGTTTGATGGGACAGGGGGACTATAGCAATCAGCCCCAGCATTTT. Amino acid sequence: CASSLMGQGDYSNQPQHF. Variable domain in full (rest from reference TRBV28 and TRBJ1-5): DVKVTQSSRYLVKRTGEKVFLECVQDMDHENMFWYRQDPGLGLRLIYFSYDVKMKEKGDIPEGYSVSREKKERFSLILESASTNQTSMYLCASSLMGQGDYSNQPQHFGDGTRLSIL.

The chain has TRBV20-1 and TRBJ2-3, with TRBD2 matching over 9 bases. The CDR3 loop spans 13 amino acids. Looked up from germline, CDR1 is DFQATT and CDR2 is SNEGSKA (reference sequence). After removal of 4 bases from V and 1 base from J, the junction contained 0 bases not matched to a gene. CDR3 in amino acids: CSATSGGTDTQYF. CDR3 nucleotides: TGCAGTGCTACTAGCGGGGGCACAGATACGCAGTATTTT.

There are a few counts of this clonotype. The chain couples TRBV10-3 to TRBJ2-5, with 9 bases that match TRBD1. J gave up 3 bases and V 9 bases, and 8 bases lay outside the gene matches. This CDR3 has 14 residues. Germline lookup yields CDR1 ENHRY and CDR2 SYGVKD. The CDR3 loop is CAIAPGTGKETQYF. The CDR3 DNA reads as TGTGCCATTGCCCCCGGGACAGGGAAAGAGACCCAGTACTTC.

In this sample, this clonotype turned up many times. The rearrangement uses TRBV14 and TRBJ1-4; TRBD1 is a possible D gene (6 bases). V dropped 4 bases and J dropped 8 bases, with 17 bases sitting between them. From germline, CDR1 is SGHDN and CDR2 FVKESK. The CDR3 has 15 amino acids. The CDR3 DNA reads TGTGCCAGCAGCCCCCGACAGGCGCTGGGGGAAAAACTGTTTTTT. Amino acids: CASSPRQALGEKLFF.

Only a few counts were recorded for this clonotype. This may stem from a read error, because a much larger clone lies one nucleotide away. This sequence joins TRBV9 and TRBJ2-7; TRBD2 agrees at 9 bases. Germline V gene data show CDR1 as SGDLS and CDR2 as YYNGEE. The CDR3 extends over 14 amino acids. In nucleotides, the CDR3 is TGTACCAGCAGCGATAGCGGGGGAGCGGGGGAGCAGTACTTC. It is translated as CTSSDSGGAGEQYF.

This clonotype turned up a few times. Germline and junction disagree at one end, which may indicate a read error. V is TRBV7-2 and J is TRBJ1-5; D gene uncertain. Germline-derived CDR1 and CDR2 are SGHTA and FQGNSA. CDR3 length equals 13 residues. CDR3 amino acids: CASGLAGNQPQHF. The DNA for the CDR3 is TGTGCCAGCGGCTTAGCCGGGAATCAGCCCCAGCATTTT.

This chain uses TRBV24-1 with TRBJ2-2; no reliable D call. Trimming took off 3 bases at V and 2 bases at J, with 6 bases between the two ends. The CDR3 loop spans 14 amino acids. CDR1 and CDR2 from the germline V gene are KGHDR and SFDVKD. CDR3 coding DNA: TGTGCCACCAGTGATCCACGTAACACCGGGGAGCTGTTTTTT. It yields the protein CATSDPRNTGELFF.

A single count supports this clonotype. This chain connects TRBV20-1 to TRBJ2-3; 8 bases agree with TRBD1. The CDR3 runs to 14 residues. Germline CDR1 DFQATT, CDR2 SNEGSKA (reference sequence). Trimming cost V 4 bases and J 2 bases; bases outside gene matches: 5. CDR3 sequence: CSAIRTGYTDTQYF. CDR3 coding DNA: TGCAGTGCTATCCGGACAGGGTACACAGATACGCAGTATTTT.

J is TRBJ2-3 and V is TRBV7-3, with D possibly TRBD2 on 6 matching bases. The CDR3 totals 15 residues. Trimming took 4 bases from V and 1 from J, leaving 12 bases between them. Germline values: CDR1 SGHTA, CDR2 FQGTGA. The CDR3 DNA is TGTGCCAGCAGCTCGGGACTGGGTCGCACAGATACGCAGTATTTT. Amino acids: CASSSGLGRTDTQYF.

Turning to this clonotype: A much more abundant neighbour one base away suggests this may be a read error. V and J are TRBV5-1 and TRBJ2-5, with D possibly TRBD2 on 5 matching bases. The germline gives CDR1 SGHRS, CDR2 YFSETQ. Trimming stripped 5 bases from V and 1 base from J, with 12 bases between. The CDR3 runs 14 residues. The CDR3 DNA sequence: TGCGCCAGCAGGGAGGAGGCACGCCAAGAGACCCAGTACTTC. Translating it yields CASREEARQETQYF.

The sample holds one count of this clonotype. V and J are TRBV7-9 and TRBJ2-7; D might be TRBD1 or TRBD2, each matching 5 bases. The J call is doubtful: the DNA matches TRBJ2-5 better. CDR1 SEHNR and CDR2 FQNEAQ come from the germline V gene (reference sequence). The CDR3 loop spans 15 amino acids. Here the CDR3 DNA reads TGTGCCAGCAGCGGGGGAGAAGTGACGGGTGGGACCCAGTACTTC. This encodes CASSGGEVTGGTQYF.

V is TRBV9 and J is TRBJ1-6; maybe TRBD1 (5 bases). The CDR3 is 17 amino acids. Trimming stripped 2 bases from V and 2 bases from J, with 14 bases between. The germline gives CDR1 SGDLS, CDR2 YYNGEE. Written as DNA, the CDR3 is TGTGCCAGCAGCGTCGAGGAGACAGTTACCTATAATTCACCCCTCCACTTT. It yields the protein CASSVEETVTYNSPLHF.

This clonotype was counted only a few times. The V call is TRBV29-1, the J call TRBJ1-1, with D perhaps TRBD1 (5 bases). Germline V gene lookup returns CDR1 SQVTM and CDR2 ANQGSEA. The CDR3 consists of 12 residues. The CDR3 nucleotides are TGCAGTGTCCTTTTGGGGGACACTGAAGCTTTCTTT. This gives the protein CSVLLGDTEAFF.

This clonotype was detected a few times. CDR3 DNA: TGTGCCAGCAGCTTAGTGCCTGCTGACCCCCCCACCTACGAGCAGTACTTC. Translation: CASSLVPADPPTYEQYF. The genes are TRBV7-2 and TRBJ2-7; no definite D call. Germline V gene data show CDR1 as SGHTA and CDR2 as FQGNSA. The CDR3 covers 17 residues. Deletions cut 1 base from V and 2 bases from J, with 18 bases between.

In its sample, this clonotype was seen many times. The V gene is TRBV27, the J gene TRBJ2-7; the D is unclear. The germline V gene encodes CDR1 MNHEY and CDR2 SMNVEV (reference sequence). The CDR3 consists of 11 residues. Trimming cost V 7 bases and J 0 bases, with 4 bases left between them. DNA of the CDR3: TGTGCCAGCACCCTCTCCTACGAGCAGTACTTC. It encodes CASTLSYEQYF.

The rearrangement joins TRBV7-7 to TRBJ2-4; 7 nucleotides line up with TRBD1. The DNA matches TRBJ2-7 better at its end, which makes the J call doubtful. Germline V gene data show CDR1 as SSHAT and CDR2 as FNYEAQ (reference sequence). The CDR3 runs to 12 residues. The CDR3 sequence is CAGDREGYEQYF. CDR3 sequence (DNA): TGTGCTGGCGACAGGGAAGGCTACGAGCAGTACTTC.